What follows is one TCR beta chain and its context. No antigen is known for it. Data came from immunoSEQ multiplex PCR; TCRdb stores just in-frame clones and leaves some out. The data show around 120,000 clones, over 75% seen once. Germline V CDR1 and CDR2: SGHRS, YFSETQ. The V gene end was trimmed by 4 bases and the J gene end by 5 bases; junction bases not matched to a gene: 16. This CDR3 has 17 amino acids. This entry comes from a study of T cell responses to AZD1222 COVID-19 vaccine. General study points: Regions 160-218 and 743-854 held dominance among vaccine-associated CD4 TCRs, which spanned spike. No repertoire was sampled before or during the peak T cell response, only after it.

Sequenced material: peripheral blood, taken on day 0 of AZD1222 vaccination. The rearrangement uses TRBV5-1 and TRBJ2-5; 8 bases align to TRBD1. The source is an adult in good health. The CDR3: CASSTWTGRREGETQYF. CDR3 sequence (DNA): TGCGCCAGCAGCACATGGACAGGGAGGCGCGAGGGGGAGACCCAGTACTTC. The complete variable domain, with remaining parts taken from reference TRBV5-1 and TRBJ2-5, reads KAGVTQTPRYLIKTRGQQVTLSCSPISGHRSVSWYQQTPGQGLQFLFEYFSETQRNKGNFPGRFSGRQFSNSRSEMNVSTLELGDSALYLCASSTWTGRREGETQYFGPGTRLLVL.